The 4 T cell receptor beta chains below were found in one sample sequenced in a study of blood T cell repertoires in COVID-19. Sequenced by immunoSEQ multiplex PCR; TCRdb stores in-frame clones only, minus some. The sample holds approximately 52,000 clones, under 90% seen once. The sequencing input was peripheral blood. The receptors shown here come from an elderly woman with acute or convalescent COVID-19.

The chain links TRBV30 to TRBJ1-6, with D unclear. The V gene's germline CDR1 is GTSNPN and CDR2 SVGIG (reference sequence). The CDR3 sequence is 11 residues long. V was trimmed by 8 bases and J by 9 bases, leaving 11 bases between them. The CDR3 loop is CAGSWASPLHF. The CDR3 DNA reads TGTGCCGGGTCCTGGGCTTCACCCCTCCACTTT.

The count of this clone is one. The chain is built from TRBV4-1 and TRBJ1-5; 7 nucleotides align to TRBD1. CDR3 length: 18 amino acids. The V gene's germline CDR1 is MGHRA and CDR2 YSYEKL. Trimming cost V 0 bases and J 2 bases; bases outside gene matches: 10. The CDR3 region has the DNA TGCGCCAGCAGCCAAGATCCATCCGACAGGGCGGGCAATCAGCCCCAGCATTTT. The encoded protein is CASSQDPSDRAGNQPQHF.

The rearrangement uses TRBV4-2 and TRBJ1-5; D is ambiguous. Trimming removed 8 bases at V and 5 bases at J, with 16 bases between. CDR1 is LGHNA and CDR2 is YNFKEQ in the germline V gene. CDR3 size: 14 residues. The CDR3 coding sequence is TGTGCCAGCTCGGAGGTACGTGATTATCAGCCCCAGCATTTT. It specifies CASSEVRDYQPQHF.

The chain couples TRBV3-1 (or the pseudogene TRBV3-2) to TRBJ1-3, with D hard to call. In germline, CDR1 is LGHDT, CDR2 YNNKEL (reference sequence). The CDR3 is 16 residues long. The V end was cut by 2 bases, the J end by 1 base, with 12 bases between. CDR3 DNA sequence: TGTGCCAGCAGCCAATTTCTGGTAGTTTCTGGAAACACCATATATTTT. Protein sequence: CASSQFLVVSGNTIYF.